This T cell receptor (beta chain) was obtained from a study of blood T cell repertoires in COVID-19. Profiling relied on immunoSEQ multiplex PCR, and the TCRdb table lists in-frame clones only, not all of them. The sample consists of 150,000 or so clones, 86% of them appearing once. The CDR3 is 15 residues long. V shed 5 bases and J shed 2 bases, with 13 bases lying between them. The germline gives CDR1 SNHLY, CDR2 FYNNEI. The clonotype comes from a man aged 45 to 65 who had recovered from COVID-19. The rearrangement joins TRBV2 to TRBJ1-5, with D uncertain. Sequencing used PBMCs or T cells enriched from blood (not recorded which). CDR3 DNA sequence: TGTGCCAGCAGTCTATACGGGGTGGGCAATCAGCCCCAGCATTTT. It is translated as CASSLYGVGNQPQHF.